The table lists the clone carrying this T cell receptor beta chain with many counts. Its antigen is undetermined. The library was built from 400 ng RNA with molecular barcoded adaptors for alpha/delta and beta/gamma chains. One entry per CDR3 protein results from TCRdb running MiXCR on the reads. This sample has 50,000 or so distinct CDR3 sequences, with more than 9% found just once. This sample is drawn from a study of read filtering for tumor transcriptome and immune sequencing. Study-wide context: Among patients, roughly 17 were male and 15 or so female, aged roughly 45 to 80 (mean about 70). General study points: Roughly 80% of IR-seq clonotypes had a single read, yet these held around 3.5% of reads.

Germline CDR1 MNHEY, CDR2 SVGAGI. Trimming took 2 bases from V and 4 from J, leaving 13 bases between them. CDR3 length equals 15 residues. This TCR came from a donor over 35 with multiple myeloma. The V and J genes are TRBV6-5 and TRBJ2-3; D is possibly TRBD2 (7 bases). Specimen: a population of CD138-negative cells sorted from bone marrow. The DNA of the CDR3 is TGTGCCAGCAGTTACGGGGGGGCTGGGGCAGATACGCAGTATTTT. Residues: CASSYGGAGADTQYF.